Detailed here is one T cell receptor (beta chain). It lacks a known antigen. In the germline V gene (reference sequence), CDR1 corresponds to LGHDT and CDR2 to YNNKEL. The CDR3 runs 17 residues from the cysteine to the phenylalanine. The DNA is not on file. The data stem from a study of CXCR3-negative and CXCR3-positive naive CD8 T cells (dated by TCRdb to the late 2010s). Some background on the complete study: In total, 120 million to 150 million TRB reads were obtained, which works out to roughly 1.5 +/- 0.3 million reads per library. Diversity and physicochemical repertoire analyses were performed on some eleven donors pooled from two independent experiments. The TRBV-TRBJ cluster analysis covered naive subsets from a handful of donors and memory cells from 3 donors. What the research found in general, with its limitations: CXCR3 expression partially decreased after cryopreservation, so most assays used freshly isolated PBMCs. Because surface CD5, which has been linked to self-reactivity in mice, was comparable between naive subsets, TCR interaction strength was also inferred from TRB CDR3 physicochemical properties. TRB CDR3s from CXCR3-positive naive cells showed higher hydrophobicity (lower Kidera factor 4), lower energy, and higher strength and volume indices than CXCR3-negative naive cells. Both naive subsets had comparably high repertoire diversity, while memory CD8+ T cells had much lower repertoire diversity. Within the same donor, TRBV-TRBJ usage looked similar between naive CXCR3-negative and CXCR3-positive cells, but memory cells had distinct patterns.

TCRdb records NextSeq 550 as the sequencer. The Human TCR Profiling Kit (MiLaboratory) was used to make UMI-labeled 5' RACE TRB cDNA libraries. cDNA synthesis used the entire amount of extracted RNA, and PCR amplification then used the entire amount of cDNA produced. Libraries were prepared in parallel using an identical number of PCR cycles. The paper's processing steps were these. MIGEC and MiXCR extracted about 53,000 +/- 10,000 unique UMI-labeled TRB cDNA molecules per library, requiring at least two reads per UMI. Each library averaged about 40,000 +/- 10,000 functional in-frame TRB CDR3 nucleotide clonotypes without stop codons. After each sample was downsampled to 5000 UMI-labeled TRB molecules, VDJtools was used to calculate diversity metrics such as normalized Shannon-Wiener and Chao1. VDJtools was used to calculate clonotype-size-weighted physicochemical properties of the central five CDR3 residues, namely interaction energy, strength, volume and Kidera factor 4. The reads were reprocessed in TCRdb, with one entry per CDR3 protein sequence and no accompanying DNA. It is TCRdb's table, rather than the study itself, that gives the V and J calls and clone size. The sample table includes under 150,000 distinct CDR3 sequences. 0.4% to 0.5% of the sample goes to the ten largest clones.

For every CD8+ T cell subset, 300,000 cells were flow-sorted straight into RLT lysis buffer, and each subset was sorted in triplicate. Naive CD8+ T cells were defined stringently as CD45RO-CCR7+CD27+CD95- to exclude memory contaminants. Peripheral blood mononuclear cells were isolated from buffy coats using standard density gradient centrifugation. Naive CXCR3-negative and CXCR3-positive CD8+ T cells were flow-sorted on a FACSAria III. An RNeasy Mini Kit was used to extract total RNA from the sorted cells. The origin of this receptor is a human donor in good health. Some clones in this sample may be carry-over from other donors' samples. The rearrangement combines TRBV3-1 with TRBJ2-7; TCRdb designates TRBD2, a call that cannot be tested without DNA. Material: naive CXCR3+ CD8+ T cells from blood. Interpreted using the paper, the cell subset or site label stands for: CD45RO-CCR7+CD27+CD95- naive CD8+ T cells expressing CXCR3 (TNR3+). For the CDR3, the sequence is CASSHTVGRASSYEQYF.